These 10 T cell receptor beta chains were sequenced from one sample in a study of blood T cell repertoires in COVID-19. Sequenced by immunoSEQ multiplex PCR; TCRdb stores in-frame clones only, minus some. The sample records under 3,500 clones, 93% being singletons. Sequenced material: peripheral blood. The source is a human donor in a cohort sampled during active COVID-19.

CDR3 coding DNA: TGTGCCAGCAGCTCGGGACTAGAGGGGGGTCTGTTCTTC. This gives the protein CASSSGLEGGLFF. V usage is TRBV7-3 and J usage is TRBJ2-1; the match to TRBD2 covers 8 bases. The V segment lost 4 bases and the J segment 15 bases; nucleotides outside the gene matches: 11. CDR3 length equals 13 residues. CDR1 and CDR2 from the germline V gene are SGHTA and FQGTGA.

V and J are TRBV5-1 and TRBJ2-5, with TRBD2 matching 9 bases. CDR3 size: 15 residues. With 4 bases clipped from V and 4 bases from J, the junction kept 8 bases outside the gene matches. Germline CDR1 and CDR2: SGHRS and YFSETQ. CDR3 sequence: CASSQIAGEGETQYF. CDR3 nucleotide sequence: TGCGCCAGCAGCCAAATAGCGGGAGAGGGAGAGACCCAGTACTTC.

This clone has just one count. CDR3 sequence reads: CASSLGMRFKGTDTQYF. The CDR3 DNA is TGCGCCAGCAGCTTGGGAATGAGGTTCAAGGGCACAGATACGCAGTATTTT. V is TRBV5-1 and J is TRBJ2-3, with D unclear. The CDR3 loop spans 17 amino acids. V lost 0 bases, J lost 1 base, and 15 bases lay in between. Germline-derived CDR1 and CDR2 are SGHRS and YFSETQ.

The J gene is TRBJ2-5, the V gene TRBV5-1; possibly TRBD2 for D (6 bases). The CDR3 is made up of 14 amino acids. The germline V and J ends were trimmed by 4 bases and 1 base, with 11 bases remaining between them. The germline CDR1 and CDR2 sequences are SGHRS and YFSETQ. The CDR3: CASSLRGFQETQYF. The CDR3, as DNA: TGCGCCAGCAGCCTTCGGGGGTTCCAAGAGACCCAGTACTTC.

CDR3 loop: CASSFLAGQHEQYF. DNA for the CDR3: TGTGCCAGCAGTTTCTTAGCGGGACAGCACGAGCAGTACTTC. This chain joins TRBV27 and TRBJ2-7, with D maybe TRBD2 (8 bases). The CDR3 has 14 residues. Germline CDR1 MNHEY, CDR2 SMNVEV (reference sequence). V was trimmed by 3 bases and J by 5 bases, leaving 14 bases between them.

The chain is built from TRBV4-3 and TRBJ1-4, with a weak D call TRBD1 (6 bases). CDR3 length equals 18 residues. Between the trimmed V and J ends, which lost 3 bases and 0 bases, there was a span of 17 bases. CDR1 is LGHNA, CDR2 YSLEER, per germline. CDR3 sequence (DNA): TGCGCCAGCAGCCACCGCGTTTCAGGACAGACAACTAATGAAAAACTGTTTTTT. The encoded protein is CASSHRVSGQTTNEKLFF.

The V call is TRBV29-1, the J call TRBJ1-2; D not certain. Trimming pared 6 bases from V and 2 bases from J, leaving 19 bases between. The CDR3 consists of 15 residues. Germline CDR1 and CDR2: SQVTM and ANQGSEA. Here the CDR3 reads CSVDFTPNINYGYTF. For the CDR3, the DNA is TGCAGCGTCGACTTTACACCGAATATAAACTATGGCTACACCTTC.

The chain uses TRBV2 and TRBJ2-1, with D unresolved. With 2 bases removed from V and 2 bases from J, the gap between germline ends came to 7 bases. The CDR3 extends over 14 amino acids. Germline V gives CDR1 SNHLY, CDR2 FYNNEI. The CDR3 is CASSELTAYNEQFF. CDR3 nucleotide sequence: TGTGCCAGCAGTGAACTAACCGCCTACAATGAGCAGTTCTTC.

V and J are TRBV7-2 and TRBJ2-1, with 8 bases that match TRBD2. Germline CDR1 is SGHTA and CDR2 is FQGNSA. The V and J ends lost 1 base and 7 bases, in that order; junction bases with no gene match: 6. The CDR3 length is 15 residues. The chain's CDR3 is CASSLGAGVGNEQFF. The CDR3 region has the DNA TGTGCCAGCAGCTTAGGAGCGGGAGTAGGGAATGAGCAGTTCTTC. The whole variable domain, remainder taken from reference TRBV7-2 and TRBJ2-1, is GAGVSQSPSNKVTEKGKDVELRCDPISGHTALYWYRQSLGQGLEFLIYFQGNSAPDKSGLPSDRFSAERTGGSVSTLTIQRTQQEDSAVYLCASSLGAGVGNEQFFGPGTRLTVL.

The gene calls are TRBV5-1 and TRBJ1-2; D gene uncertain. Germline V lookup: CDR1 SGHRS, CDR2 YFSETQ. There are 15 residues in the CDR3. V lost 0 bases and J 4 bases, leaving 13 bases between the germline ends. CDR3 DNA: TGCGCCAGCAGCTTGGGGTCTGTTTCGGGCTATGGCTACACCTTC. Protein sequence: CASSLGSVSGYGYTF.